This T cell receptor (beta chain) was documented in a study of vaccination effects on CD4 cells after COVID-19. Overall study findings and caveats: Long after vaccination, the clones induced by infection and by vaccine shrank markedly in size.

This clone was seen only a few times. What it binds is not known. The protocol was immunoSEQ multiplex PCR, while the TCRdb copy is restricted to in-frame clones and leaves out a portion. Here the sample spans around 79,000 clones, roughly 80% being singletons. Antigen-specific CD4+ T cell clonotypes were called by their expansion after viral peptide-pool culture in ViraFEST. Subsequent to 10 days of culture, CD4+ T cells were isolated. Prior SARS-CoV-2 infection was absent in the vaccine recipients, as shown by negative nucleocapsid antibodies. The source is a human donor who received a COVID-19 vaccine. Sequencing was performed on CD4+ T cells from PBMCs cultured with HCoV-229E spike peptides, taken before COVID-19 vaccination.

This CDR3 reads CASGVGGLYNEQFF. For the CDR3, the DNA is TGTGCCAGCGGAGTAGGGGGACTCTACAATGAGCAGTTCTTC. The chain employs TRBV2 and TRBJ2-1, with D possibly called TRBD1 or TRBD2 (6 bases each). This CDR3 is built from 14 residues. CDR1 and CDR2 (germline): SNHLY, FYNNEI. The ends were cut back, 8 bases at V and 3 bases at J, with 14 bases in the middle.